Below are 29 T cell receptor beta chains sequenced from a single sample in a study of blood T cell repertoires in COVID-19. Sequencing used immunoSEQ multiplex PCR; TCRdb keeps in-frame clones, though not all of them. The sample carries roughly 220,000 clones, around 87% recorded once. Sequences were obtained from peripheral blood. These receptors all stem from a man aged 55 to 69 with acute or convalescent COVID-19.

The sample holds a few counts of this clone. V and J are TRBV19 and TRBJ1-2; 11 bases align to TRBD1. V was clipped by 5 bases and J by 4 bases; unmatched bases: 12. The CDR3 is 17 residues long. CDR1 and CDR2 from the germline V gene are LNHDA and SQIVND (reference sequence). The CDR3 sequence: CASSQGTGGPEPYGYTF. DNA for the CDR3: TGTGCCAGTAGTCAAGGGACAGGGGGTCCGGAACCCTATGGCTACACCTTC.

CDR3 sequence (DNA): TGTGCTAGTGGTTTGGACCCGGCGGGTTCACCCCTCCACTTT. Residues: CASGLDPAGSPLHF. V and J are TRBV12-5 and TRBJ1-6, with no clear D. This CDR3 is built from 14 residues. Germline V gene sequence: CDR1 LGHNT, CDR2 FRNRAP. The V and J ends lost 1 base and 9 bases respectively, with 10 bases between them.

This sequence joins TRBV28 and TRBJ1-6, with a weak D call TRBD1 (6 bases). This CDR3 has 14 amino acids. V lost 11 bases and J 7 bases, leaving 18 bases between the germline ends. Per the germline V gene, CDR1 is MDHEN and CDR2 is SYDVKM. CDR3 protein: CASRVQGKNSPLHF. CDR3 in DNA: TGTGCCTCTAGGGTACAGGGAAAAAATTCACCCCTCCACTTT.

The chain carries TRBV9 and TRBJ2-7; 10 bases map to TRBD1. The trim removed 4 bases at V and 3 bases at J, leaving 10 bases unmatched. CDR3 length: 16 residues. Germline V gives CDR1 SGDLS, CDR2 YYNGEE. Here the CDR3 DNA reads TGTGCCAGCAGCCCCAGTGACAGGGGGCTAAGCTACGAGCAGTACTTC. Translation gives CASSPSDRGLSYEQYF. The full variable domain, in which reference TRBV9 and TRBJ2-7 provide the parts outside the CDR3, is DSGVTQTPKHLITATGQRVTLRCSPRSGDLSVYWYQQSLDQGLQFLIQYYNGEERAKGNILERFSAQQFPDLHSELNLSSLELGDSALYFCASSPSDRGLSYEQYFGPGTRLTVT.

The chain couples TRBV6-1 to TRBJ2-1; 7 bases are shared with TRBD1. This CDR3 has 15 amino acids. Per the germline V gene, CDR1 is MNHNS and CDR2 is SASEGT. V was clipped by 1 base and J by 2 bases; unmatched bases: 2. In DNA form, the CDR3 reads TGTGCCAGCAGTGAAGTGGGGACAGCCTACAATGAGCAGTTCTTC. As protein: CASSEVGTAYNEQFF.

This clone occurred once. The CDR3 DNA follows: TGCGCCAGCAGCTTGGCCAGCGGGGGCCGAGGCACAGATACGCAGTATTTT. Protein product: CASSLASGGRGTDTQYF. The chain joins TRBV5-1 to TRBJ2-3, with 8 bases lining up with TRBD2. The CDR3 loop spans 17 amino acids. V lost 0 bases to trimming and J lost 1 base; unmatched junction nucleotides: 7. The germline CDR1 and CDR2 sequences are SGHRS and YFSETQ.

V gene TRBV25-1 combines with J gene TRBJ2-1, with 9 bases aligning to TRBD1. With V trimmed by 4 bases and J by 4 bases, 14 bases remained unmatched. Per the germline V gene, CDR1 is MGHDK and CDR2 is SYGVNS. The CDR3 has 18 residues. The CDR3 nucleotides are TGTGCCAGCAGTGGATGGACAGGGGAGGACCCTCTATACAATGAGCAGTTCTTC. Translated, it gives CASSGWTGEDPLYNEQFF.

This chain joins TRBV19 and TRBJ2-2; weak D call: TRBD1 (6 bases). Germline V gene lookup returns CDR1 LNHDA and CDR2 SQIVND (reference sequence). CDR3 length: 14 residues. V lost 8 bases, J lost 6 bases, and 16 bases lay in between. The CDR3 is CASFPDSRSGELFF. The CDR3 DNA reads TGTGCCAGTTTCCCGGACAGTCGTTCCGGGGAGCTGTTTTTT.

The gene calls are TRBV18 and TRBJ2-3; D is uncertain. CDR1 and CDR2 from the germline V gene are KGHSH and LQKENI. Trimming left V 4 bases short and J 2 bases short, with 13 bases between. CDR3 length equals 15 residues. As DNA, the CDR3 is TGTGCCAGCTCACTAACCTCACAGCCCACAGATACGCAGTATTTT. Its translation: CASSLTSQPTDTQYF.

The rearrangement uses TRBV28 and TRBJ1-1; 7 nucleotides match TRBD1. Losses at the gene ends were 5 bases for V and 10 bases for J; bases not matched to a gene: 19. Germline lookup yields CDR1 MDHEN and CDR2 SYDVKM. The CDR3 loop spans 16 amino acids. The CDR3 DNA reads as TGTGCCAGCAGTCTAATAGAGGGGGCGCGCAGGATGGGAGCTTTCTTT. As protein: CASSLIEGARRMGAFF.

The J gene is TRBJ1-2, the V gene TRBV6-5, with 10 bases identical to TRBD1. V trimming: 6 bases; J trimming: 5 bases; junction bases outside the gene matches: 6. The CDR3 consists of 14 residues. Looked up from germline, CDR1 is MNHEY and CDR2 is SVGAGI. CDR3 sequence reads: CASRGTGVLYGYTF. DNA for the CDR3: TGTGCCAGCAGAGGGACAGGGGTCCTGTATGGCTACACCTTC.

This clone is a singleton in its sample. The CDR3 bases are TGCGCCAGCAGCTTGGTCGGTCCCCAAGGAGGTTCACCCCTCCACTTT. Translated, it gives CASSLVGPQGGSPLHF. V is TRBV5-1 and J is TRBJ1-6; no reliable D call. The V end was cut by 0 bases, the J end by 9 bases, with 16 bases between. The germline CDR1 and CDR2 sequences are SGHRS and YFSETQ. The CDR3 runs to 16 residues.

This chain joins TRBV5-6 and TRBJ2-1, with D possibly matching TRBD1 (5 bases). The V gene's germline CDR1 is SGHDT and CDR2 YYEEEE. With 2 bases removed from V and 1 base from J, the gap between germline ends came to 16 bases. The length of the CDR3 is 17 residues. The CDR3 DNA sequence: TGTGCCAGCAGCTTAGGGATCAGGGCCAGTTCCTACAATGAGCAGTTCTTC. It yields the protein CASSLGIRASSYNEQFF. Full variable domain (outside the CDR3, taken from reference TRBV5-6 and TRBJ2-1): DAGVTQSPTHLIKTRGQQVTLRCSPKSGHDTVSWYQQALGQGPQFIFQYYEEEERQRGNFPDRFSGHQFPNYSSELNVNALLLGDSALYLCASSLGIRASSYNEQFFGPGTRLTVL.

This chain links TRBV6-4 with TRBJ1-2, with 10 bases that match TRBD1. J gave up 6 bases and V 7 bases, and 5 bases lay outside the gene matches. This CDR3 region has 13 residues. Looked up from germline, CDR1 is MRHNA and CDR2 is SNTAGT. CDR3 protein: CASKPTGGHGYTF. The CDR3 DNA follows: TGTGCCAGCAAACCGACAGGGGGCCATGGCTACACCTTC.

This rearrangement joins TRBV2 to TRBJ2-5; perhaps TRBD1 as D (5 bases). Germline assignment: CDR1 SNHLY and CDR2 FYNNEI. This CDR3 is 15 amino acids long. The V gene lost 2 bases and the J gene lost 5 bases, with 15 bases spanning the gap. CDR3 nucleotides: TGTGCCAGCAGTGAAACCAGGGCGACGAGGGAGACCCAGTACTTC. It translates to CASSETRATRETQYF. The variable domain in full, completed from reference TRBV2 and TRBJ2-5, reads EPEVTQTPSHQVTQMGQEVILRCVPISNHLYFYWYRQILGQKVEFLVSFYNNEISEKSEIFDDQFSVERPDGSNFTLKIRSTKLEDSAMYFCASSETRATRETQYFGPGTRLLVL.

This sequence joins TRBV7-2 and TRBJ1-5; tentative D call: TRBD1 (5 bases). The ends were cut back, 0 bases at V and 9 bases at J, with 9 bases in the middle. Germline loops: CDR1 SGHTA, CDR2 FQGNSA. The CDR3 totals 13 residues. The CDR3 DNA follows: TGTGCCAGCAGCTTAGCGGGGGGATCGCCCCAGCATTTT. This translates into CASSLAGGSPQHF.

V gene TRBV15 combines with J gene TRBJ2-1, with D possibly being TRBD1 (5 bases). This CDR3 contains 15 residues. Germline CDR1 LNHNV, CDR2 YYDKDF (reference sequence). V was cut by 1 base and J by 2 bases, with 9 bases left in between. DNA for the CDR3: TGTGCCACCAGCAGAGCCAGGGAAGCCTACAATGAGCAGTTCTTC. This encodes CATSRAREAYNEQFF.

Concerning this clone: The same CDR3 can be traced to other DNA sequences in this sample. The V gene is TRBV5-1, the J gene TRBJ2-7; 8 nucleotides agree with TRBD1. V lost 3 bases to trimming and J lost 3 bases; unmatched junction nucleotides: 2. CDR3 length equals 13 residues. CDR1 and CDR2 from the germline V gene are SGHRS and YFSETQ. For the CDR3, the DNA is TGCGCCAGCAGCTCCGGACAGGGCTACGAGCAGTACTTC. Translated, it gives CASSSGQGYEQYF.

The chain is built from TRBV27 and TRBJ1-1, with 7 bases fitting TRBD1. Unmatched junction bases numbered 4, after V lost 5 bases and J lost 4 bases. The CDR3 has 13 amino acids. Per the germline V gene, CDR1 is MNHEY and CDR2 is SMNVEV (reference sequence). CDR3 loop: CASSRGQATEAFF. The CDR3 region has the DNA TGTGCCAGCAGTCGCGGACAGGCCACTGAAGCTTTCTTT.

The chain links TRBV5-1 to TRBJ1-2; 7 nucleotides match TRBD1. This CDR3 contains 14 residues. Looked up from germline, CDR1 is SGHRS and CDR2 is YFSETQ. Trimming removed 4 bases from V and 2 bases from J; junction bases left unmatched: 5. In DNA, the CDR3 is TGCGCCAGCAGCCCGAGGACAGGCAACTATGGCTACACCTTC. It yields the protein CASSPRTGNYGYTF.

The rearrangement links TRBV4-3 to TRBJ2-7, with TRBD2 identical over 8 bases. Germline CDR1 is LGHNA and CDR2 is YSLEER. Trimming removed 3 bases from V and 6 bases from J; junction bases left unmatched: 16. This CDR3 has 17 residues. Here the CDR3 DNA reads TGCGCCAGCAGCCAGTTCCCGCGTGAGGCGGGGGGATCCGAGCAGTACTTC. Residues: CASSQFPREAGGSEQYF.

The rearrangement joins TRBV18 to TRBJ2-4; 8 bases map to TRBD1. V shed 3 bases and J 0 bases; nucleotides not matched to a gene: 4. CDR3 length: 16 amino acids. From germline, CDR1 is KGHSH and CDR2 LQKENI. CDR3 sequence reads: CASSPTGAEAKNIQYF. Written as DNA, the CDR3 is TGTGCCAGCTCACCGACAGGGGCGGAAGCCAAAAACATTCAGTACTTC.

V is TRBV5-1 and J is TRBJ2-7; 12 nucleotides line up with TRBD2. V shed 2 bases, J shed 2 bases, and the junction held 2 bases outside the gene matches. Per the germline V gene, CDR1 is SGHRS and CDR2 is YFSETQ. The CDR3 extends over 15 amino acids. The DNA for the CDR3 is TGCGCCAGCAGCTTCGGACTAGCGGGGACCTACGAGCAGTACTTC. Translation: CASSFGLAGTYEQYF.

This clone was seen a few times. The chain recombines TRBV4-2 with TRBJ1-6; possibly TRBD1 for D (5 bases). The V and J ends lost 1 base and 8 bases respectively, with 12 bases between them. CDR1 is LGHNA, CDR2 YNFKEQ, per germline. There are 15 residues in the CDR3. CDR3 in DNA: TGTGCCAGCAGCCAAGCTTTTGGGGGGGATTCACCCCTCCACTTT. Its protein product is CASSQAFGGDSPLHF.

This chain connects TRBV9 to TRBJ1-6; no reliable D call. The V end lost 0 bases, the J end lost 0 bases, and 10 bases lay between the germline ends. The V gene's germline CDR1 is SGDLS and CDR2 YYNGEE. This CDR3 has 17 amino acids. The CDR3 DNA follows: TGTGCCAGCAGCGTAGAGGCGGGTAGCTCCTATAATTCACCCCTCCACTTT. Translating it yields CASSVEAGSSYNSPLHF.

V is TRBV11-2 and J is TRBJ2-7; 11 bases agree with TRBD1. The germline V gene encodes CDR1 SGHAT and CDR2 FQNNGV. CDR3 size: 18 residues. V gave up 1 base and J gave up 2 bases; unmatched junction bases: 10. CDR3 loop: CASSLGSFGDRGAYEQYF. Written as DNA, the CDR3 is TGTGCCAGCAGCTTAGGGTCCTTCGGGGACAGGGGGGCCTACGAGCAGTACTTC.

Remarks on this clone: Other DNA sequences within the sample encode an identical CDR3. The rearrangement joins TRBV9 to TRBJ1-1, with D tentatively TRBD1 (5 bases). Germline V gene sequence: CDR1 SGDLS, CDR2 YYNGEE. Trimming left V 4 bases short and J 0 bases short, with 10 bases between. This CDR3 region has 14 residues. The chain's CDR3 is CASSPRQLNTEAFF. The CDR3 coding sequence is TGTGCCAGCAGCCCAAGACAGCTGAACACTGAAGCTTTCTTT. The complete variable domain, with remaining parts taken from reference TRBV9 and TRBJ1-1, reads DSGVTQTPKHLITATGQRVTLRCSPRSGDLSVYWYQQSLDQGLQFLIQYYNGEERAKGNILERFSAQQFPDLHSELNLSSLELGDSALYFCASSPRQLNTEAFFGQGTRLTVV.

The chain recombines TRBV28 with TRBJ2-3; 7 bases align to TRBD1. CDR3 length: 15 residues. Germline V lookup: CDR1 MDHEN, CDR2 SYDVKM. V shed 3 bases, J shed 2 bases, and the junction held 5 bases outside the gene matches. As DNA, the CDR3 is TGTGCCAGCAGTTTTGGGACAGTGAACACAGATACGCAGTATTTT. It codes for CASSFGTVNTDTQYF.

V usage is TRBV7-9 and J usage is TRBJ1-6; D not resolved. Germline V lookup: CDR1 SEHNR, CDR2 FQNEAQ (reference sequence). The CDR3 is made up of 14 amino acids. Trimming shortened V by 1 base and J by 7 bases, and 8 bases separated the two germline ends. The CDR3 reads CASSLVSPNSPLHF. As DNA, the CDR3 is TGTGCCAGCAGCTTAGTTTCCCCAAATTCACCCCTCCACTTT.